A selection of T cell receptor beta chains follows, all from one sample in a study. A single record per CDR3 protein comes from TCRdb applying MiXCR to the 5' RACE reads. The repertoire holds 35,000 to 50,000 distinct CDR3 sequences, with 22% as singletons. Sequencing used Tregs sorted from blood. Every receptor here comes from a female donor with breast cancer. CDR3s leave out the opening cysteine and the closing phenylalanine or tryptophan.

CDR3 length | J gene | V gene | CDR3 protein
12 | TRBJ1-5 | TRBV28 | ASSFGLRNQPQH
10 | TRBJ2-5 | TRBV28 | ATSELRETQY
13 | TRBJ2-1 | TRBV20-1 | SANGSMDLYNEQF
12 | TRBJ2-7 | TRBV30 | AWRRWGLGGEQY
11 | TRBJ2-1 | TRBV5-6 | ASSGGIYNEQF
12 | TRBJ2-2 | TRBV9 | ASSGTGEVGELF
13 | TRBJ2-1 | TRBV4-1 | ASSQDTGSYNEQF
17 | TRBJ2-5 | TRBV5-1 | ASSSPLLAGGAHQETQY
13 | TRBJ2-1 | TRBV7-3 | ASSLTSGGYNEQF
16 | TRBJ2-1 | TRBV20-1 | SARWWGTGGADGNEQF
12 | TRBJ2-7 | TRBV7-9 | ASSLVGFSYEQY
12 | TRBJ2-7 | TRBV6-1 | ASSEAGIIYEQY
15 | TRBJ2-5 | TRBV5-1 | ASSHGLAGVLLETQY
8 | TRBJ2-1 | TRBV29-1 | SVAGDEQF
12 | TRBJ2-5 | TRBV5-6 | ASSWREGQETQY
14 | TRBJ2-5 | TRBV7-9 | ASSSNRDRVEETQY
13 | TRBJ1-1 | TRBV5-1 | ASSPGASQNTEAF
13 | TRBJ2-5 | TRBV7-9 | ASSVRDTLQETQY
14 | TRBJ2-1 | TRBV6-6 | ASTTGLAETYNEQF
15 | TRBJ2-7 | TRBV28 | ASSSGPGQADSYEQY
12 | TRBJ1-3 | TRBV11-2 | ASSPRFTGNTIY
10 | TRBJ1-2 | TRBV29-1 | SVEKEAYGYT
13 | TRBJ2-3 | TRBV5-1 | ASSSGLAASDTQY
14 | TRBJ2-7 | TRBV5-6 | ASSLLPGQGAYEQY
10 | TRBJ2-1 | TRBV9 | ASSVDDSKQF
10 | TRBJ2-7 | TRBV5-5 | ASSSSGYEQY